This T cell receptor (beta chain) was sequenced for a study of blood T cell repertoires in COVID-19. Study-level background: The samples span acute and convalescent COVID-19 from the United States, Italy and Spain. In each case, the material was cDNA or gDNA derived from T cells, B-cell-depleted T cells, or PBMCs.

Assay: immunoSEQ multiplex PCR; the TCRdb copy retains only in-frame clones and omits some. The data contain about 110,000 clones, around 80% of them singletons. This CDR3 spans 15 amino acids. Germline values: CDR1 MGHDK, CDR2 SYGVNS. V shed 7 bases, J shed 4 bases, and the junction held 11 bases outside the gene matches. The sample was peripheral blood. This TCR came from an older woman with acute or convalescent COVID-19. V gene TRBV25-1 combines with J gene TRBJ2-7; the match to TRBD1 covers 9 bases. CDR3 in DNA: TGTGCCAGCATAAGCCCCGGGACAGGGAAGTACGAGCAGTACTTC. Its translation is CASISPGTGKYEQYF.